The 32 T cell receptor beta chains below were found in one sample sequenced in a study of blood T cells in healthy people across ages. Next came a second PCR, run for about 7 to 12 cycles, which used a sample-barcoded 5' primer along with a J-beta primer mix. From the 5' RACE reads, TCRdb called clonotypes with MiXCR, one entry per CDR3 protein. Found here are about 780,000 distinct CDR3 sequences, around half of them singletons; the top ten hold less than 20%. Sequences were obtained from blood. These receptors all stem from an elderly man in good health.

This chain joins TRBV7-9 and TRBJ2-1; D possibly corresponds to TRBD2 (5 bases). The end of the DNA aligns better with TRBJ2-7, so the J call may be wrong. CDR3 length: 16 amino acids. Germline loops: CDR1 SEHNR, CDR2 FQNEAQ (reference sequence). CDR3 residues: CASTPDLHPSYNEQYF. CDR3 DNA: TGTGCCAGCACCCCGGACTTACATCCCTCCTACAATGAGCAGTACTTC.

In DNA, the CDR3 is TGTGCCAGCAGCTTTAATAGGGGGGGCAGTTCGGGGGAGCTGTTTTTT. It yields the protein CASSFNRGGSSGELFF. The V gene is TRBV11-2, the J gene TRBJ2-2; perhaps TRBD2 as D (7 bases). The ends were cut back, 3 bases at V and 8 bases at J, with 19 bases in the middle. Germline V CDR1 and CDR2: SGHAT, FQNNGV. The length of the CDR3 is 16 residues.

The CDR3 loop is CSAPRSGQETQYF. DNA for the CDR3: TGCAGTGCTCCCCGGAGTGGGCAAGAGACCCAGTACTTC. V is TRBV20-1 and J is TRBJ2-5; D not certain. Trimming removed 5 bases from V and 2 bases from J, with 12 bases in between. CDR3 length: 13 amino acids. Per the germline V gene, CDR1 is DFQATT and CDR2 is SNEGSKA (reference sequence).

The chain couples TRBV19 to TRBJ2-7, with D possibly being TRBD1 (6 bases). The CDR3 spans 12 residues. V shed 3 bases and J shed 10 bases, with 13 bases lying between them. CDR1 LNHDA and CDR2 SQIVND come from the germline V gene (reference sequence). The CDR3 reads CASSIDRSIQYF. The CDR3 nucleotides read TGTGCCAGTAGTATTGACAGGTCGATTCAGTACTTC.

The CDR3 region is CASSPQRGSGNTIYF. The CDR3, as DNA: TGTGCCAGCAGCCCCCAGAGAGGCTCTGGAAACACCATATATTTT. This chain connects TRBV6-6 to TRBJ1-3; D is ambiguous. The CDR3 has 15 amino acids. Germline CDR1 reads MNHNY; CDR2 reads SVGAGI (reference sequence). V gave up 6 bases and J gave up 0 bases, with 12 bases separating them.

This rearrangement joins TRBV5-1 to TRBJ2-5; D may be TRBD2 (6 bases). V dropped 3 bases and J dropped 5 bases, with 17 bases sitting between them. The CDR3 sequence is 15 residues long. Per germline, CDR1 SGHRS and CDR2 YFSETQ. The CDR3 coding sequence is TGCGCCAGCAGCTCGGCGGGAAGATCAGGCGAGACCCAGTACTTC. This gives the protein CASSSAGRSGETQYF.

V usage is TRBV7-2 and J usage is TRBJ2-7, with D possibly being TRBD1 (5 bases). The CDR3 is made up of 16 amino acids. Germline loops: CDR1 SGHTA, CDR2 FQGNSA. V lost 1 base, J lost 0 bases, and 13 bases lay in between. CDR3 residues: CASSLGGEASSYEQYF. CDR3 DNA sequence: TGTGCCAGCAGCTTAGGGGGCGAGGCTAGCTCCTACGAGCAGTACTTC.

This chain uses TRBV10-3 with TRBJ2-2; D call uncertain. Deletions cut 3 bases from V and 4 bases from J, with 9 bases between. CDR3 length: 14 amino acids. CDR1 ENHRY and CDR2 SYGVKD come from the germline V gene. The CDR3 loop reads CAISEFVATGELFF. The CDR3 DNA reads as TGTGCCATCAGTGAATTTGTGGCCACCGGGGAGCTGTTTTTT.

In this sample, this clonotype turned up a few times. V usage is TRBV9 and J usage is TRBJ2-1; 8 bases fit TRBD2. In germline, CDR1 is SGDLS, CDR2 YYNGEE. The V gene end was trimmed by 0 bases and the J gene end by 8 bases; junction bases not matched to a gene: 7. CDR3 size: 15 residues. The CDR3 DNA reads TGTGCCAGCAGCGTAGCGGGAGGGCCGATTCATGAGCAGTTCTTC. Its translation: CASSVAGGPIHEQFF.

This clonotype has at least ten counts. CDR3 in DNA: TGCAGCGTTGAAGGGCGGGGGGGCGACTATGAGCAGTTCTTC. It translates to CSVEGRGGDYEQFF. This chain links TRBV29-1 with TRBJ2-1, with 9 bases aligning to TRBD2. CDR1 SQVTM and CDR2 ANQGSEA come from the germline V gene. The CDR3 spans 14 residues. With V trimmed by 1 base and J by 8 bases, 6 bases remained unmatched.

This clonotype was detected a few times. This chain links TRBV27 with TRBJ1-6; 10 positions agree with TRBD1. CDR3 size: 18 residues. Germline V gives CDR1 MNHEY, CDR2 SMNVEV (reference sequence). V was clipped by 0 bases and J by 0 bases; unmatched bases: 2. CDR3 sequence: CASSLSGTGASYNSPLHF. The CDR3 DNA follows: TGTGCCAGCAGTTTATCCGGGACAGGGGCCTCCTATAATTCACCCCTCCACTTT.

This clonotype was counted between two and nine times. For the CDR3, the DNA is TGTGCCAGCAGCCAAGTCAGCGGGATGATCTACTTC. Translation: CASSQVSGMIYF. The chain links TRBV14 to TRBJ2-7; 7 bases are a match to TRBD2. Unmatched junction bases numbered 7, after V lost 1 base and J lost 13 bases. This CDR3 spans 12 amino acids. Germline V lookup: CDR1 SGHDN, CDR2 FVKESK.

There are many counts of this clonotype. The chain is built from TRBV7-3 and TRBJ2-5, with D hard to call. V was clipped by 5 bases and J by 0 bases, with 7 bases between them. The CDR3 spans 13 residues. Per germline, CDR1 SGHTA and CDR2 FQGTGA. The CDR3 is CASSLYYQETQYF. The DNA for the CDR3 is TGTGCCAGCAGCCTCTACTACCAAGAGACCCAGTACTTC.

The chain is built from TRBV12-3 or TRBV12-4 and TRBJ1-4; weak D call: TRBD1 (5 bases). CDR3 length equals 15 residues. V lost 6 bases and J 10 bases, leaving 21 bases between the germline ends. CDR3 in DNA: TGTGCCAGCAGCCCGGTCAGGGCTGGGTCCGGAAAACTGTTTTTT. Its protein product is CASSPVRAGSGKLFF.

The genes are TRBV24-1 and TRBJ2-3, with unresolved D. Germline lookup yields CDR1 KGHDR and CDR2 SFDVKD. The V gene lost 3 bases and the J gene lost 2 bases, with 14 bases spanning the gap. This CDR3 is 16 amino acids long. Here the CDR3 reads CATSDGDLELTDTQYF. The CDR3 bases are TGTGCCACCAGTGATGGTGACCTCGAACTCACAGATACGCAGTATTTT.

The chain recombines TRBV20-1 with TRBJ2-1; a weak D match, TRBD2 (6 bases). Trimming took 2 bases from V and 10 from J, leaving 18 bases between them. This CDR3 is 14 amino acids long. CDR1 DFQATT and CDR2 SNEGSKA come from the germline V gene (reference sequence). CDR3 amino acids: CSARTTGVVGEQFF. CDR3 nucleotide sequence: TGCAGTGCTAGAACAACGGGGGTAGTAGGGGAGCAGTTCTTC.

The rearrangement uses TRBV5-1 and TRBJ2-5; TRBD1 or TRBD2 may be the D gene (5 bases each). V shed 5 bases and J shed 11 bases, with 25 bases lying between them. There are 15 residues in the CDR3. Germline CDR1 SGHRS, CDR2 YFSETQ. The CDR3 coding sequence is TGCGCCAGCAGTTTGAGTATGGGACCCACCTCGGAGCAGTACTTC. It codes for CASSLSMGPTSEQYF.

The chain combines TRBV20-1 with TRBJ1-1; D might be TRBD1 (6 bases). V shed 3 bases and J shed 0 bases, with 11 bases lying between them. Germline CDR1 and CDR2: DFQATT and SNEGSKA (reference sequence). The length of the CDR3 is 14 residues. CDR3 sequence (DNA): TGCAGTGCTAGTGTGGACAGAGTGAACACTGAAGCTTTCTTT. Translation: CSASVDRVNTEAFF.

About this clonotype: The junction departs from germline at one end; a sequencing error may be responsible. The V and J genes are TRBV12-3 or TRBV12-4 and TRBJ2-1, with 7 bases identical to TRBD2. There are 17 residues in the CDR3. This CDR3 is CASSSLGGDYSFNEQFF. The DNA of the CDR3 is TGTGCCAGCAGTTCCCTGGGCGGGGACTACTCCTTCAATGAGCAGTTCTTC.

This clonotype showed up just a few times. The gene calls are TRBV29-1 and TRBJ2-3; 9 bases fit TRBD2. Germline-derived CDR1 and CDR2 are SQVTM and ANQGSEA. The CDR3 is 15 residues long. V dropped 3 bases and J dropped 6; count of bases not matched to a gene: 10. The CDR3 DNA sequence: TGCAGCGTTGATTGGCTAGCGGGAAGTCCGGATACGCAGTATTTT. This codes for CSVDWLAGSPDTQYF.

Written as DNA, the CDR3 is TGTGCCAGCAGCAAATCTCTAGAAAGGGAGACCCAGTACTTC. Translating it yields CASSKSLERETQYF. V and J are TRBV21-1 and TRBJ2-7; the DNA was not compared with TRBD2, the D call given in the table. Matching the DNA end better, TRBJ2-5 makes the J call doubtful. TRBV21-1 is reported as a pseudogene. This CDR3 region has 14 residues.

V gene TRBV5-1 combines with J gene TRBJ2-1; 8 bases match TRBD2. Germline assignment: CDR1 SGHRS and CDR2 YFSETQ. This CDR3 spans 15 amino acids. J was trimmed by 3 bases and V by 4 bases; bases with no gene match: 6. The CDR3 is CASSPGGSNYNEQFF. The DNA for the CDR3 is TGCGCCAGCAGCCCGGGGGGGAGCAACTACAATGAGCAGTTCTTC.

The chain combines TRBV4-3 with TRBJ2-7; maybe TRBD1 (6 bases). Looked up from germline, CDR1 is LGHNA and CDR2 is YSLEER. V gave up 3 bases and J gave up 3 bases, with 27 bases separating them. The CDR3 is 19 residues long. CDR3 in amino acids: CASSQEAIGQKPPYYEQYF. CDR3 nucleotide sequence: TGCGCCAGCAGCCAGGAAGCCATCGGACAGAAACCCCCTTACTACGAGCAGTACTTC.

This clonotype came up once. The chain joins TRBV2 to TRBJ1-5; D is unresolved. The CDR3 consists of 11 residues. V was shortened by 6 bases and J by 11 bases, with 11 bases between the two germline ends. Germline V gene data show CDR1 as SNHLY and CDR2 as FYNNEI. The CDR3 reads CASSAGATQHF. The CDR3 nucleotides are TGTGCCAGCAGCGCCGGCGCGACCCAGCATTTT.

The chain has TRBV2 and TRBJ1-2; TRBD1 matches at 7 bases. CDR1 is SNHLY and CDR2 is FYNNEI in the germline V gene. This CDR3 is 14 amino acids long. V dropped 2 bases and J dropped 3; count of bases not matched to a gene: 3. The CDR3 bases are TGTGCCAGCAGTGAAAGGCAGGGGGACTATGGCTACACCTTC. This translates into CASSERQGDYGYTF.

The J gene is TRBJ2-3, the V gene TRBV18; D is ambiguous. Germline loops: CDR1 KGHSH, CDR2 LQKENI. This CDR3 has 16 residues. V was shortened by 2 bases and J by 0 bases, with 12 bases between the two germline ends. CDR3 residues: CASSPGPGASTDTQYF. The DNA of the CDR3 is TGTGCCAGCTCACCAGGCCCAGGAGCTAGCACAGATACGCAGTATTTT. The variable domain in full, with the rest retrieved from reference TRBV18 and TRBJ2-3, is NAGVMQNPRHLVRRRGQEARLRCSPMKGHSHVYWYRQLPEEGLKFMVYLQKENIIDESGMPKERFSAEFPKEGPSILRIQQVVRGDSAAYFCASSPGPGASTDTQYFGPGTRLTVL.

A word on this clonotype: One end of the junction is discordant with germline, which a read error may explain. V and J are TRBV29-1 and TRBJ1-5, with D hard to call. Germline CDR1 and CDR2: SQVTM and ANQGSEA. The CDR3 sequence is 12 residues long. The CDR3 region is CSVGVSNRPQHF. The CDR3, as DNA: TGCAGCGTTGGCGTTAGCAATCGGCCCCAGCATTTT.

The chain recombines TRBV13 with TRBJ2-1; perhaps TRBD2 as D (5 bases). This CDR3 region has 13 residues. CDR1 is PRHDT, CDR2 FYEKMQ, per germline (reference sequence). V lost 2 bases and J lost 8, with 10 bases in between. The CDR3 DNA sequence: TGTGCCAGCAGCTTACGGGGAACCGATGAGCAGTTCTTC. This encodes CASSLRGTDEQFF.

This clonotype was seen only a few times. CDR3 in DNA: TGTGCCAGTAGCGTCGGAGCTGAAGAGACCCAGTACTTC. This translates into CASSVGAEETQYF. The rearrangement links TRBV19 to TRBJ2-5; no reliable D call. Trimming shortened V by 6 bases and J by 3 bases, and 11 bases separated the two germline ends. Germline assignment: CDR1 LNHDA and CDR2 SQIVND (reference sequence). This CDR3 region has 13 residues.

This clonotype was counted between two and nine times. The chain is built from TRBV7-2 and TRBJ1-1; perhaps TRBD1 as D (5 bases). Germline V gene lookup returns CDR1 SGHTA and CDR2 FQGNSA. V was cut by 5 bases and J by 1 base, with 23 bases left in between. This CDR3 is 18 amino acids long. CDR3 region: CASSDMGRGSHENTEAFF. As DNA, the CDR3 is TGTGCCAGCAGCGATATGGGACGGGGATCCCATGAGAACACTGAAGCTTTCTTT. Combining the CDR3 with reference TRBV7-2 and TRBJ1-1 gives the whole variable domain GAGVSQSPSNKVTEKGKDVELRCDPISGHTALYWYRQSLGQGLEFLIYFQGNSAPDKSGLPSDRFSAERTGGSVSTLTIQRTQQEDSAVYLCASSDMGRGSHENTEAFFGQGTRLTVV.

CDR3 in DNA: TGTGCCAGCAGTTTGCCTTTGGGGACGCAGTATTTT. Its protein is CASSLPLGTQYF. J is TRBJ2-3 and V is TRBV6-5; D gene uncertain. V was clipped by 4 bases and J by 9 bases, with 11 bases between them. The CDR3 length is 12 residues. Germline V gene lookup returns CDR1 MNHEY and CDR2 SVGAGI.

The V and J genes are TRBV20-1 and TRBJ2-7, with 9 nucleotides matching TRBD2. Unmatched junction bases numbered 3, after V lost 4 bases and J lost 2 bases. This CDR3 contains 13 residues. Germline lookup yields CDR1 DFQATT and CDR2 SNEGSKA (reference sequence). CDR3 sequence (DNA): TGCAGTGCTAATAGCGGGAGCGCCTACGAGCAGTACTTC. Translating gives CSANSGSAYEQYF.